The next 22 T cell receptor beta chains were all read from a single sample in a study of cytomegalovirus exposure and HLA in healthy donors. Measured with immunoSEQ multiplex PCR; TCRdb has only the in-frame clones, and not every one. The data hold some 240,000 clones, with around 90% observed a single time. The sequenced material came from PBMCs. Receptors originate from a woman under 30 in good health and CMV-seropositive.

V is TRBV7-3 and J is TRBJ1-3, with TRBD1 as a possible D gene (6 bases). Germline assignment: CDR1 SGHTA and CDR2 FQGTGA. Trimming pared 1 base from V and 2 bases from J, leaving 21 bases between. The CDR3 length is 19 residues. The DNA of the CDR3 is TGTGCCAGCAGCTTAATGGGAGGGATTGCGGGGGGCCCTGGAAACACCATATATTTT. It codes for CASSLMGGIAGGPGNTIYF. Full variable domain (outside the CDR3, taken from reference TRBV7-3 and TRBJ1-3): GAGVSQTPSNKVTEKGKYVELRCDPISGHTALYWYRQSLGQGPEFLIYFQGTGAADDSGLPNDRFFAVRPEGSVSTLKIQRTERGDSAVYLCASSLMGGIAGGPGNTIYFGEGSWLTVV.

The V gene is TRBV5-1, the J gene TRBJ2-3, with D uncertain. Germline V CDR1 and CDR2: SGHRS, YFSETQ. Deletions cut 0 bases from V and 1 base from J, with 3 bases between. The CDR3 consists of 13 residues. This CDR3 is CASSLVGTDTQYF. The DNA for the CDR3 is TGCGCCAGCAGCTTGGTAGGCACAGATACGCAGTATTTT.

This chain connects TRBV10-3 to TRBJ1-2; TRBD1 matches at 8 bases. The CDR3 is 13 amino acids. J gave up 8 bases and V 2 bases, and 4 bases lay outside the gene matches. Germline values: CDR1 ENHRY, CDR2 SYGVKD. CDR3 in amino acids: CAISEQGARGYTF. The CDR3 region has the DNA TGTGCCATCAGTGAGCAGGGGGCGAGAGGCTACACCTTC.

The chain combines TRBV7-2 with TRBJ2-3; 7 nucleotides agree with TRBD1. With V trimmed by 5 bases and J by 1 base, 6 bases remained unmatched. This CDR3 region has 15 residues. Germline CDR1 reads SGHTA; CDR2 reads FQGNSA. The CDR3 reads CASSARDRGTDTQYF. The CDR3 DNA reads as TGTGCCAGCAGCGCCCGGGACAGAGGCACAGATACGCAGTATTTT.

The V gene is TRBV5-4, the J gene TRBJ1-1, with TRBD1 identical over 7 bases. J gave up 1 base and V 0 bases, and 6 bases lay outside the gene matches. The CDR3 contains 16 residues. Germline V gene data show CDR1 as SGHNT and CDR2 as YYREEE (reference sequence). The chain's CDR3 is CASSLGSGDRNTEAFF. As DNA, the CDR3 is TGTGCCAGCAGCTTGGGTTCAGGGGACAGGAACACTGAAGCTTTCTTT.

Comments on this clone: A junction boundary mismatches the germline segment, possibly from a read error. This chain links TRBV28 with TRBJ2-2; weak D call: TRBD2 (6 bases). The CDR3 extends over 12 amino acids. Germline lookup yields CDR1 MDHEN and CDR2 SYDVKM. This chain's CDR3 is CIVGRGTGELFF. CDR3 nucleotide sequence: TGCATCGTGGGGCGGGGCACCGGGGAGCTGTTTTTT.

This chain links TRBV4-1 with TRBJ2-5; TRBD2 aligns across 12 bases. Germline V gene sequence: CDR1 MGHRA, CDR2 YSYEKL. Trimming took 4 bases from V and 7 from J; bases not matched to a gene: 13. CDR3 length: 17 amino acids. The CDR3 DNA is TGCGCCAGCAGCCGAGCACTAGCGGGAGGTGGGACCGGGACCCAGTACTTC. Residues: CASSRALAGGGTGTQYF.

The chain combines TRBV11-3 with TRBJ1-1; a weak D match, TRBD1 (6 bases). The CDR3 is made up of 14 amino acids. The germline CDR1 and CDR2 sequences are SGHNT and YENEEA. Trimming pared 5 bases from V and 5 bases from J, leaving 15 bases between. The CDR3 nucleotides read TGTGCCAGCAGCCCCCAGGGGCGCGGGACTGAAGCTTTCTTT. It yields the protein CASSPQGRGTEAFF.

The chain combines TRBV2 with TRBJ1-1, with 9 bases matching TRBD1. This CDR3 is 14 amino acids long. Germline CDR1 reads SNHLY; CDR2 reads FYNNEI. Trimming took 10 bases from V and 2 from J; bases not matched to a gene: 8. The CDR3 region is CAKTGGGLNTEAFF. The CDR3 DNA reads as TGTGCCAAGACAGGGGGTGGATTAAACACTGAAGCTTTCTTT.

This chain uses TRBV28 with TRBJ2-7; 9 bases line up with TRBD1. The CDR3 has 16 residues. Trimming at V came to 4 bases and at J to 3 bases, leaving 10 bases not matched to a gene. Germline CDR1 and CDR2: MDHEN and SYDVKM. CDR3 nucleotides: TGTGCCAGCAGTTCCTGGGGGACAGGGACAAGCTACGAGCAGTACTTC. Protein: CASSSWGTGTSYEQYF.

This rearrangement joins TRBV13 to TRBJ1-1, with 7 bases that match TRBD1. Germline CDR1 is PRHDT and CDR2 is FYEKMQ (reference sequence). The CDR3 has 16 amino acids. Germline trimming cut 5 bases from V and 5 bases from J; bases unmatched to any gene: 14. DNA for the CDR3: TGTGCCAGCAGCCCCATGCAGGGGGAGAGAGGGACTGAAGCTTTCTTT. The encoded protein is CASSPMQGERGTEAFF.

This clone came up a few times. The chain has TRBV5-1 and TRBJ2-3, with a possible D match to TRBD1 (5 bases). CDR1 is SGHRS, CDR2 YFSETQ, per germline. V was pared by 3 bases and J by 0 bases, with 17 bases between. The CDR3 runs 17 residues. CDR3 nucleotides: TGCGCCAGCAGCTACCCCCGACAGAGGACGAGCACAGATACGCAGTATTTT. Its translation: CASSYPRQRTSTDTQYF.

This clone was seen more than once but under ten times. The chain is built from TRBV5-1 and TRBJ1-2; 10 bases match TRBD1. Germline V gene data show CDR1 as SGHRS and CDR2 as YFSETQ. The length of the CDR3 is 13 residues. Germline trimming cut 4 bases from V and 8 bases from J; bases unmatched to any gene: 5. CDR3 region: CASSMGQGTGYTF. For the CDR3, the DNA is TGCGCCAGCAGCATGGGACAGGGGACAGGCTACACCTTC.

This clone appeared a single time. The gene calls are TRBV29-1 and TRBJ2-7, with 10 bases that match TRBD2. From germline, CDR1 is SQVTM and CDR2 ANQGSEA. V dropped 0 bases and J dropped 5; count of bases not matched to a gene: 7. This CDR3 spans 15 amino acids. The CDR3 protein is CSVEEKAGGPHEQYF. Written as DNA, the CDR3 is TGCAGCGTTGAAGAAAAAGCGGGAGGGCCTCACGAGCAGTACTTC.

The chain couples TRBV5-1 to TRBJ2-1, with 9 bases matching TRBD2. This CDR3 spans 16 amino acids. CDR1 is SGHRS, CDR2 YFSETQ, per germline. Losses at the gene ends were 0 bases for V and 6 bases for J; bases not matched to a gene: 7. The CDR3 sequence is CASSLAGGRAFNEQFF. The CDR3 DNA is TGCGCCAGCAGCTTGGCCGGCGGGAGGGCCTTCAATGAGCAGTTCTTC.

The J gene is TRBJ2-7, the V gene TRBV28; weak D call: TRBD2 (6 bases). CDR3 length: 14 residues. Trimming took 2 bases from V and 3 from J, leaving 11 bases between them. CDR1 MDHEN and CDR2 SYDVKM come from the germline V gene. The chain's CDR3 is CASSLGGFLYEQYF. The CDR3, as DNA: TGTGCCAGCAGTTTAGGGGGGTTTCTCTACGAGCAGTACTTC.

This sequence joins TRBV30 and TRBJ1-5; no firm D call. CDR3 length: 14 residues. Deletions cut 2 bases from V and 4 bases from J, with 12 bases between. The germline V gene encodes CDR1 GTSNPN and CDR2 SVGIG (reference sequence). CDR3 in amino acids: CAWSSTPGNQPQHF. The CDR3 DNA reads TGTGCCTGGAGTTCCACCCCGGGTAATCAGCCCCAGCATTTT.

The chain uses TRBV7-3 and TRBJ2-3, with D possibly matching TRBD1 (5 bases). The V gene lost 5 bases and the J gene lost 1 base, with 16 bases spanning the gap. The CDR3 length is 16 residues. Germline CDR1 SGHTA, CDR2 FQGTGA. The CDR3 bases are TGTGCCAGCAGCCCTAGGGGTGGCAGCCGCACAGATACGCAGTATTTT. Its translation is CASSPRGGSRTDTQYF.

The gene calls are TRBV12-1 and TRBJ2-3; the D call in the table, TRBD2, was not verified against the DNA. TRBV12-1 is marked as a pseudogene. The CDR3 is 15 amino acids. CDR3 DNA sequence: TGTGCCAGCAGCCTTAGCGGGAGGGTTACAGATACGCAGTATTTT. Its protein is CASSLSGRVTDTQYF.

This rearrangement joins TRBV15 to TRBJ2-3; the D gene is possibly TRBD1 (6 bases). The germline CDR1 and CDR2 sequences are LNHNV and YYDKDF (reference sequence). V was clipped by 5 bases and J by 2 bases, with 14 bases between them. This CDR3 comprises 15 residues. CDR3 nucleotide sequence: TGTGCCACCAGCGCCTGGAGGACAGACACAGATACGCAGTATTTT. The encoded protein is CATSAWRTDTDTQYF.

The V gene is TRBV4-2, the J gene TRBJ1-5; 9 nucleotides align to TRBD1. Germline CDR1 reads LGHNA; CDR2 reads YNFKEQ. The ends lost 6 bases at V and 4 bases at J; junction bases unmatched: 10. The CDR3 sequence is 16 residues long. CDR3 in DNA: TGTGCCAGCAGTCCCGGGACAGGGAACGGGAATCAGCCCCAGCATTTT. This encodes CASSPGTGNGNQPQHF.

The chain uses TRBV6-1 and TRBJ2-7, with D possibly matching TRBD2 (6 bases). The V gene lost 7 bases and the J gene lost 5 bases, with 12 bases spanning the gap. The CDR3 loop spans 12 amino acids. Germline V lookup: CDR1 MNHNS, CDR2 SASEGT. CDR3 sequence: CASKEGFHEQYF. The CDR3 DNA reads TGTGCCAGCAAGGAGGGGTTCCACGAGCAGTACTTC.